These T cell receptor beta chains were read from a single sample in a study of post-analysis software for immune sequencing data. TCRdb reprocessed the PCR reads with MiXCR, giving one entry per CDR3 protein. The sample records roughly 180,000 distinct CDR3 sequences, around 28% being singletons. The sample taken for sequencing was blood. The receptors originated from a girl aged 5-17 years with multiple sclerosis. CDR3s include the opening cysteine and the closing phenylalanine or tryptophan. Each record gives: J gene, D gene, clone size, CDR3 length, V gene, CDR3 protein, CDR3 DNA. The D gene is left open where the match is weak. Clone size is given for some rows only: seen once, a few or many times, or a class if the clone is expanded.

J: TRBJ2-3
D: .
size: many
length: 15
V: TRBV20-1
CDR3: CSAREAPRGADTQYF
DNA: TGCAGTGCTAGAGAGGCCCCAAGGGGGGCAGATACGCAGTATTTT

J: TRBJ2-2
D: .
size: .
length: 16
V: TRBV4-1
CDR3: CASSQEGAPRTGELFF
DNA: TGCGCCAGCAGCCAAGAGGGGGCCCCGAGAACCGGGGAGCTGTTTTTT

J: TRBJ1-5
D: .
size: few
length: 12
V: TRBV28
CDR3: CASRSGEPPQHF
DNA: TGTGCCAGCAGATCGGGCGAACCGCCCCAGCATTTT

J: TRBJ2-5
D: TRBD1
size: many
length: 13
V: TRBV6-5
CDR3: CASSRQGLETQYF
DNA: TGTGCCAGCAGCCGACAGGGGCTAGAGACCCAGTACTTC

J: TRBJ1-1
D: .
size: few
length: 15
V: TRBV5-1
CDR3: CASSLERPEGTEAFF
DNA: TGCGCCAGCAGCTTGGAGAGGCCCGAGGGCACTGAAGCTTTCTTT

J: TRBJ2-7
D: .
size: few
length: 13
V: TRBV5-1
CDR3: CASSLDMGYEQYF
DNA: TGCGCCAGCAGCTTGGATATGGGGTACGAGCAGTACTTC

J: TRBJ2-1
D: .
size: .
length: 14
V: TRBV5-1
CDR3: CASGLGTRPDEQFF
DNA: TGCGCCAGCGGCTTGGGGACCCGGCCGGATGAGCAGTTCTTC

J: TRBJ2-1
D: TRBD2
size: .
length: 15
V: TRBV7-2
CDR3: CASSLVWTSGNEQVF
DNA: TGTGCCAGCAGCTTAGTTTGGACTAGCGGGAATGAGCAGGTCTTC

J: TRBJ2-3
D: .
size: .
length: 12
V: TRBV24-1
CDR3: CATSRGSDTRYF
DNA: TGTGCCACCAGTAGGGGTAGCGATACGCGGTATTTT

J: TRBJ1-1
D: .
size: .
length: 13
V: TRBV5-1
CDR3: CASSLGTLTEAFF
DNA: TGCGCCAGCAGCCTAGGGACACTCACTGAAGCTTTCTTT

J: TRBJ2-1
D: .
size: few
length: 14
V: TRBV3-1
CDR3: CASRPASSYNEQFF
DNA: TGTGCCAGCAGACCCGCGAGCTCCTACAATGAGCAGTTCTTC

J: TRBJ2-5
D: .
size: .
length: 12
V: TRBV11-2
CDR3: CASKKTWETQYF
DNA: TGTGCCAGCAAAAAAACCTGGGAGACCCAGTACTTC

J: TRBJ2-7
D: TRBD1
size: many
length: 14
V: TRBV4-1
CDR3: CASSQAGTVYEQYF
DNA: TGCGCCAGCAGCCAAGCCGGGACAGTCTACGAGCAGTACTTC

J: TRBJ2-4
D: .
size: .
length: 18
V: TRBV11-2
CDR3: CASSLVVPGRLAKNIQYF
DNA: TGTGCCAGCAGCTTAGTAGTCCCAGGCCGTCTGGCCAAAAACATTCAGTACTTC

J: TRBJ2-3
D: .
size: .
length: 13
V: TRBV5-1
CDR3: CASSWKPVDTQYF
DNA: TGCGCCAGCAGCTGGAAGCCAGTCGATACGCAGTATTTT

J: TRBJ1-2
D: TRBD1
size: .
length: 16
V: TRBV6-6
CDR3: CASSYPLGQGVGGYTF
DNA: TGTGCCAGCAGTTACCCGCTGGGACAGGGAGTAGGTGGCTACACCTTC

J: TRBJ1-2
D: .
size: many
length: 13
V: TRBV5-6
CDR3: CASSLRDDYGYTF
DNA: TGTGCCAGCAGCCTCCGGGATGACTATGGCTACACCTTC

J: TRBJ2-3
D: TRBD2
size: .
length: 13
V: TRBV5-1
CDR3: CASRPGGADTQYF
DNA: TGCGCCAGCAGGCCGGGGGGGGCAGATACGCAGTATTTT

J: TRBJ1-1
D: TRBD1
size: .
length: 15
V: TRBV7-2
CDR3: CASSLVTGTGTEAFF
DNA: TGTGCCAGCAGCTTAGTGACGGGGACAGGGACTGAAGCTTTCTTT

J: TRBJ1-4
D: .
size: few
length: 14
V: TRBV5-1
CDR3: CASSFSGYNEKLFF
DNA: TGCGCCAGCAGCTTTTCCGGGTATAATGAAAAACTGTTTTTT

J: TRBJ2-3
D: .
size: many
length: 15
V: TRBV5-1
CDR3: CASSTSRVGTDTQYF
DNA: TGCGCCAGCAGCACATCTAGAGTGGGCACAGATACGCAGTATTTT

J: TRBJ2-3
D: .
size: many
length: 13
V: TRBV5-1
CDR3: CASSSDGRDTQYF
DNA: TGCGCCAGCAGCTCGGACGGTAGAGATACGCAGTATTTT

J: TRBJ2-7
D: TRBD1
size: once
length: 18
V: TRBV9
CDR3: CASSVSPDRGRPTYEQYF
DNA: TGTGCCAGCAGCGTATCCCCGGACAGGGGACGCCCGACCTACGAGCAGTACTTC

J: TRBJ1-5
D: .
size: few
length: 14
V: TRBV15
CDR3: CATSRFEPTGPQHF
DNA: TGTGCCACCAGCAGATTCGAACCCACAGGGCCCCAGCATTTT

J: TRBJ2-3
D: TRBD1
size: .
length: 16
V: TRBV27
CDR3: CASSPHGTGSTDTQYF
DNA: TGTGCCAGCAGTCCACATGGGACAGGTAGCACAGATACGCAGTATTTT

J: TRBJ1-2
D: TRBD1
size: .
length: 14
V: TRBV7-9
CDR3: CASNSTGLGYGYTF
DNA: TGTGCCAGCAACTCGACAGGGCTAGGGTATGGCTACACCTTC

J: TRBJ1-5
D: TRBD1
size: few
length: 12
V: TRBV20-1
CDR3: CSAGQGNQPQHF
DNA: TGCAGTGCTGGACAGGGCAATCAGCCCCAGCATTTT

J: TRBJ2-5
D: TRBD2
size: many
length: 16
V: TRBV4-2
CDR3: CASSHAMGRTRETQYF
DNA: TGTGCCAGCAGCCACGCTATGGGCCGGACTAGAGAGACCCAGTACTTC

J: TRBJ2-4
D: TRBD2
size: few
length: 14
V: TRBV29-1
CDR3: CSVTSLAGVGEQYF
DNA: TGCAGCGTGACGTCACTAGCGGGAGTCGGAGAGCAGTACTTC

J: TRBJ2-7
D: .
size: .
length: 16
V: TRBV13
CDR3: CASSLGGGTITYEQYF
DNA: TGTGCCAGCAGCCTCGGTGGAGGGACAATTACCTACGAGCAGTACTTC

J: TRBJ2-7
D: .
size: many
length: 13
V: TRBV7-9
CDR3: CASRGAETYEQYF
DNA: TGTGCCAGCAGGGGGGCGGAAACCTACGAGCAGTACTTC

J: TRBJ1-1
D: .
size: few
length: 15
V: TRBV5-1
CDR3: CASSDKQGMNTEAFF
DNA: TGCGCCAGCAGCGACAAACAGGGTATGAACACTGAAGCTTTCTTT

J: TRBJ1-4
D: .
size: .
length: 15
V: TRBV30
CDR3: CAWRLAGTPNEKLFF
DNA: TGTGCCTGGAGATTAGCTGGGACACCTAATGAAAAACTGTTTTTT

J: TRBJ1-1
D: .
size: few
length: 13
V: TRBV7-3
CDR3: CASSSVRDTEAFF
DNA: TGTGCCAGCAGCTCTGTTAGGGACACTGAAGCTTTCTTT

J: TRBJ2-1
D: .
size: few
length: 14
V: TRBV5-1
CDR3: CASSWAMSGGEQFF
DNA: TGCGCCAGCAGCTGGGCCATGTCTGGGGGTGAGCAGTTCTTC